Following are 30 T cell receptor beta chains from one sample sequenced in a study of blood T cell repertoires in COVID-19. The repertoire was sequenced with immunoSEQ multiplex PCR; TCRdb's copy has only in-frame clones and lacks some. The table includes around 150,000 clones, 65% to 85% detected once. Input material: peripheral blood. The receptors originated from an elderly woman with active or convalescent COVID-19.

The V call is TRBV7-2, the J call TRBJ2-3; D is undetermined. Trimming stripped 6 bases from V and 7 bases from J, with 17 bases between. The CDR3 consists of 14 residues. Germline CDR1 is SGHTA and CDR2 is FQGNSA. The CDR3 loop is CASRKYATANTQYF. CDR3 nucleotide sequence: TGTGCCAGCAGGAAATATGCTACTGCGAATACGCAGTATTTT.

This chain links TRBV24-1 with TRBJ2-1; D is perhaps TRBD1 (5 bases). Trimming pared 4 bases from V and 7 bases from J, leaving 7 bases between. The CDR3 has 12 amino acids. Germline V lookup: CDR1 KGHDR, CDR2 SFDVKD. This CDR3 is CATSDRANEQFF. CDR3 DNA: TGTGCCACCAGTGACAGGGCGAATGAGCAGTTCTTC.

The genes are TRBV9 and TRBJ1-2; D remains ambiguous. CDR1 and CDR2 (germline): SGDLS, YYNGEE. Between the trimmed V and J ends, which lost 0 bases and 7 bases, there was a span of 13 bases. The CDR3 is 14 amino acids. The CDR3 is CASSVGHPTGGYTF. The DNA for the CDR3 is TGTGCCAGCAGCGTAGGTCACCCTACGGGTGGCTACACCTTC.

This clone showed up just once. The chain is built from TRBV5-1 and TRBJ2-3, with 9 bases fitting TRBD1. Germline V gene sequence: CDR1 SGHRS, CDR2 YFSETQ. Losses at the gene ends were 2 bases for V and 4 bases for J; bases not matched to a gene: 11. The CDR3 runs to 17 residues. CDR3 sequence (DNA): TGCGCCAGCAGCTTAACCGGGACAGGGATGATGGCAGATACGCAGTATTTT. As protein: CASSLTGTGMMADTQYF.

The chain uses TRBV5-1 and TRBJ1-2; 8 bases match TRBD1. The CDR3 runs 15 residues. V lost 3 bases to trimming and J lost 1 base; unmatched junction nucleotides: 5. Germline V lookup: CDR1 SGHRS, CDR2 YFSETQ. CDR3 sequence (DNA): TGCGCCAGCAGCTATTCAGGGGGCCATAACTATGGCTACACCTTC. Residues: CASSYSGGHNYGYTF.

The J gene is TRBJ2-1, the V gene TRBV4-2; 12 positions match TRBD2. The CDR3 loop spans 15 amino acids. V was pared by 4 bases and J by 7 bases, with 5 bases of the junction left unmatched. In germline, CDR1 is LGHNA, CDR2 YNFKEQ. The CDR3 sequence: CASSLLAGGGNEQFF. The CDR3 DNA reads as TGTGCCAGCAGCCTACTAGCGGGGGGAGGGAATGAGCAGTTCTTC.

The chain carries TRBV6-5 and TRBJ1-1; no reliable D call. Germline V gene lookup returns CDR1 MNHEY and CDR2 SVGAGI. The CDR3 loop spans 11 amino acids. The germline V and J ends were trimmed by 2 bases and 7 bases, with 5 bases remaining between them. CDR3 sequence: CASSYRGEAFF. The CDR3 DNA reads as TGTGCCAGCAGTTACAGAGGTGAAGCTTTCTTT.

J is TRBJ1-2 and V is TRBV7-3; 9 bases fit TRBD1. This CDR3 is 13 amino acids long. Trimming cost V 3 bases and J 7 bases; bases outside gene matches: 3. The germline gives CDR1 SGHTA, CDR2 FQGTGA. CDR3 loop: CASSFDRGIGYTF. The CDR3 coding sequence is TGTGCCAGCAGCTTCGACAGGGGGATTGGCTACACCTTC.

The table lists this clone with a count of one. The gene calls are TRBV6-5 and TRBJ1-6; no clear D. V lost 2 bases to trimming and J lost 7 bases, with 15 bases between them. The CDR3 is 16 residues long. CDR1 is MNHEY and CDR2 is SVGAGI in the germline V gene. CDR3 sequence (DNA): TGTGCCAGCAGTTACGCCAGCCAAAGACACAATTCACCCCTCCACTTT. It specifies CASSYASQRHNSPLHF.

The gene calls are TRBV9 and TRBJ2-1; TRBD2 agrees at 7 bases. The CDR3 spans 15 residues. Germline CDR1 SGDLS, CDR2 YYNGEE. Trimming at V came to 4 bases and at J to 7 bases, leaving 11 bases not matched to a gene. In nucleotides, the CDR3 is TGTGCCAGCAGCTACGGGACTACCGTAGGGAATGAGCAGTTCTTC. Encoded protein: CASSYGTTVGNEQFF.

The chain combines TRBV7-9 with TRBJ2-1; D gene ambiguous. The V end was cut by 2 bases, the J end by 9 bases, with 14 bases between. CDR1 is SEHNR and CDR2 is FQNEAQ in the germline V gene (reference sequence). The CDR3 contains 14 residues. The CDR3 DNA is TGTGCCAGCAGCTTAATGGGCCAAGGCTCTGAGCAGTTCTTC. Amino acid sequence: CASSLMGQGSEQFF.

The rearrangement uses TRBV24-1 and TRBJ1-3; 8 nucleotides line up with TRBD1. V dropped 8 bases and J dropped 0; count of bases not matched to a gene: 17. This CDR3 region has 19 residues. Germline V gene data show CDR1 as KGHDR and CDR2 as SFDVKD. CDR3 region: CATTRGDRSPLGSGNTIYF. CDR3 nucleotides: TGTGCCACCACCCGGGGGGACAGGTCCCCTTTAGGCTCTGGAAACACCATATATTTT.

The CDR3 DNA is TGTGCCAGCAGCTTGTGGGGGATACTAGCAGGCAATGAGCAGTTCTTC. Translated: CASSLWGILAGNEQFF. V and J are TRBV5-4 and TRBJ2-1; perhaps TRBD2 as D (6 bases). Per the germline V gene, CDR1 is SGHNT and CDR2 is YYREEE (reference sequence). The length of the CDR3 is 16 residues. Trimming cost V 1 base and J 6 bases, with 17 bases left between them.

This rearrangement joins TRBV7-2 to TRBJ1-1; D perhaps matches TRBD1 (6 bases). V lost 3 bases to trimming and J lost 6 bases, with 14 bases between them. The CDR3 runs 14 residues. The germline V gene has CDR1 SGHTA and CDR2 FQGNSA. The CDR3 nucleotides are TGTGCCAGCAGCTTTGGGAGGGGGTTCCCTGAAGCTTTCTTT. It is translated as CASSFGRGFPEAFF.

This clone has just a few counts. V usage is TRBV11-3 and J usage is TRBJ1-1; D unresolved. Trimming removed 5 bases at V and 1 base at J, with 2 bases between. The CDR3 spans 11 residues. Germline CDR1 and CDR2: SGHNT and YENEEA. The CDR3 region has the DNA TGTGCCAGCAGCCGGAACACTGAAGCTTTCTTT. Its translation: CASSRNTEAFF.

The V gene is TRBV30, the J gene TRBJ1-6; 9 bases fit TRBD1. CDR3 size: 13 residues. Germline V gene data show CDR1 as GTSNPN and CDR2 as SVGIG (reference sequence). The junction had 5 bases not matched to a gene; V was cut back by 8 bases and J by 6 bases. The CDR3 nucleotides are TGTGCCCAGACAGGGGGAGGTAATTCACCCCTCCACTTT. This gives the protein CAQTGGGNSPLHF.

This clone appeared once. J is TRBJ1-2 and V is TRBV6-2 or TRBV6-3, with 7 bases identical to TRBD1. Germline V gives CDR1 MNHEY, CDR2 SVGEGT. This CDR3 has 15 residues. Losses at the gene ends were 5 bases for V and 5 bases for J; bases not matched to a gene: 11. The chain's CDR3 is CASSDRDNFSYGYTF. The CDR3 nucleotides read TGTGCCAGCAGTGACAGGGACAACTTTTCTTATGGCTACACCTTC.

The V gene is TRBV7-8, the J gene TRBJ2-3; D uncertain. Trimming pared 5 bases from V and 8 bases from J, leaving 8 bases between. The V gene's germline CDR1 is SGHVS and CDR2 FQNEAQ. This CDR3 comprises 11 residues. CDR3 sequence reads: CASSQLRTQYF. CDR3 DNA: TGTGCCAGCAGCCAGCTGCGTACGCAGTATTTT.

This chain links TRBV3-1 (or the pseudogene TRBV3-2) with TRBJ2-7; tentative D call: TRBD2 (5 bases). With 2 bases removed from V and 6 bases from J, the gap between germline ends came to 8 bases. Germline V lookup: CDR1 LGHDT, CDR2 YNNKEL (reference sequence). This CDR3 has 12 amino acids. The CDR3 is CASSQTSGEQYF. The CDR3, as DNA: TGTGCCAGCAGCCAAACCAGCGGCGAGCAGTACTTC.

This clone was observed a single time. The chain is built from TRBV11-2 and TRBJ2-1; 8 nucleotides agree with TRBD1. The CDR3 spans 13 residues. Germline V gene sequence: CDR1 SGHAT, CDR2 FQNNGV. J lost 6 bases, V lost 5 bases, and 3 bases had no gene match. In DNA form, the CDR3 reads TGTGCCAGCAGCCAAACAGGGGGCAATGAGCAGTTCTTC. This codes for CASSQTGGNEQFF.

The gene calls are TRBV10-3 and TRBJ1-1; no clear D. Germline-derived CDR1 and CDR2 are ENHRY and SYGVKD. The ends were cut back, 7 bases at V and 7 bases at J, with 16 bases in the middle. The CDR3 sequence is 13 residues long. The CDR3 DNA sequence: TGTGCCATCACGGTTTCGGGGTCGGGTGAAGCTTTCTTT. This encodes CAITVSGSGEAFF.

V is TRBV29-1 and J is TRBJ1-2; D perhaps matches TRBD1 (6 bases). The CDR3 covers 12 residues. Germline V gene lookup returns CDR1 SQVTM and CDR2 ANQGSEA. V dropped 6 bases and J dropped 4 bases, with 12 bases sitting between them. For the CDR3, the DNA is TGCAGCGTCCCGGACAGTATCTATGGCTACACCTTC. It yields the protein CSVPDSIYGYTF.

Written as DNA, the CDR3 is TGTGCCAGCAGCTCCGGACAGTCAAATGGTTATGGCTACACCTTC. Translation gives CASSSGQSNGYGYTF. V is TRBV5-5 and J is TRBJ1-2, with D maybe TRBD1 (6 bases). This CDR3 is 15 amino acids long. Germline loops: CDR1 SGHKS, CDR2 YYEKEE (reference sequence). V gave up 3 bases and J gave up 5 bases, with 17 bases separating them.

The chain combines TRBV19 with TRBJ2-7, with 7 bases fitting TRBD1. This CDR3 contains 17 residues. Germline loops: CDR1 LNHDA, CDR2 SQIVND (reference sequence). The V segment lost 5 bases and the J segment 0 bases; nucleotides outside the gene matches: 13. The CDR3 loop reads CASSSGSGQPHSYEQYF. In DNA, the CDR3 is TGTGCCAGTAGTTCGGGGTCGGGACAGCCCCACTCCTACGAGCAGTACTTC.

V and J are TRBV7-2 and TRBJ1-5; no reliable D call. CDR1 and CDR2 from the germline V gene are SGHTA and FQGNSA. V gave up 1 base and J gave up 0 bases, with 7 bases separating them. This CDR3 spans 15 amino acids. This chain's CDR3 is CASSLVGDSNQPQHF. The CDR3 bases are TGTGCCAGCAGCTTAGTCGGGGATAGCAATCAGCCCCAGCATTTT.

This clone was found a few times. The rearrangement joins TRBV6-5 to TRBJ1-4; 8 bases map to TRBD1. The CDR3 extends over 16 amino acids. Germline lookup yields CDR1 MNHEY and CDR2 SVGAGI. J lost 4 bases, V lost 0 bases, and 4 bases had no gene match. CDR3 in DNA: TGTGCCAGCAGTTACTCCGGACAGGGCTATAATGAAAAACTGTTTTTT. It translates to CASSYSGQGYNEKLFF.

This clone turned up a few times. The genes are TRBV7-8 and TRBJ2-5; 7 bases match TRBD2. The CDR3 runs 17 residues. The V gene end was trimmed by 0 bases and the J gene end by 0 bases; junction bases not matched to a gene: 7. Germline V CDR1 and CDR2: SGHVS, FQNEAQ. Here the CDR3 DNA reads TGTGCCAGCAGCTTAGCTACTCGACTAGCATACCAAGAGACCCAGTACTTC. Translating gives CASSLATRLAYQETQYF.

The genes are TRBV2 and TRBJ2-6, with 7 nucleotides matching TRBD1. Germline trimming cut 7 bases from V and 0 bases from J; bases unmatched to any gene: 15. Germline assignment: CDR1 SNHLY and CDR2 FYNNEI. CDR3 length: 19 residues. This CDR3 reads CASNPWEGTVFSGANVLTF. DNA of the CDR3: TGTGCCAGCAACCCATGGGAAGGGACAGTTTTCTCTGGGGCCAACGTCCTGACTTTC.

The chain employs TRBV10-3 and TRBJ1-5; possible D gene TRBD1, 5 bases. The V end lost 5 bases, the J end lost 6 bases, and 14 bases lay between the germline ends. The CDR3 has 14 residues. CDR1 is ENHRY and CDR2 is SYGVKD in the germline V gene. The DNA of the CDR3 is TGTGCCATCAGTCGGGGGGAACCTAGTCAGCCCCAGCATTTT. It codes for CAISRGEPSQPQHF.

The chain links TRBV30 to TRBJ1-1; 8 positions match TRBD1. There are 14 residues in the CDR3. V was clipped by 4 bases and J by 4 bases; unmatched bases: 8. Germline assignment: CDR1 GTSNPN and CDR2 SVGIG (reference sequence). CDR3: CAWKEWTGTTEAFF. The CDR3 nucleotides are TGTGCCTGGAAAGAGTGGACAGGGACCACTGAAGCTTTCTTT.